This section outlines one T cell receptor (beta chain) sequence together with its context. Its antigen is unknown. V was clipped by 3 bases and J by 2 bases, with 7 bases between them. The CDR3 has 13 residues. The germline CDR1 and CDR2 sequences are KGHSH and LQKENI. The data derive from a study of cytomegalovirus exposure and HLA in healthy donors. Whole-study results and caveats: Specific recognition of CMV antigens was confirmed in vitro for a few chains (all CMV-associated).

It was with 60 Vbeta and 13 Jbeta primers that the PCR ran. Clones were read by immunoSEQ multiplex PCR, and TCRdb kept only the in-frame ones, dropping some. Of 130,000 to 150,000 clones listed, roughly 70% are singletons. V and J are TRBV18 and TRBJ1-2, with a tentative D call TRBD1 (5 bases). The source is a man between 18 and 29 years old in good health and CMV-seropositive. Sequenced: PBMCs. The chain's CDR3 is CASSPRQNYGYTF. The CDR3 DNA reads TGTGCCAGCTCACCGAGACAGAACTATGGCTACACCTTC.